Listed below are T cell receptor beta chains from one sample, sequenced in a study of T cells in Graves' hyperthyroidism and ophthalmopathy. TCRdb reprocessed the multiplex PCR reads with MiXCR, giving one entry per CDR3 protein. The sample has 350,000 to 500,000 distinct CDR3 sequences, roughly an eighth seen once. The sequenced sample was blood. The receptors were sampled from a woman between 18 and 29 years old with Graves' hyperthyroidism. Each CDR3 is given with its conserved first and last residue. The D gene is left open where the match is weak. Clone size appears in some rows only: once, few, many, or a class for an expanded clone.

J gene: TRBJ2-7
D gene: TRBD2
V gene: TRBV7-2
clone size: few
CDR3 DNA: TGTGCCAGCAGCTGGAGACTAGCGGGAGGGCAGTACTTC
CDR3 protein: CASSWRLAGGQYF

J gene: TRBJ2-1
D gene: -
V gene: TRBV20-1
clone size: many
CDR3 DNA: TGCAGTGCTAGTCCTAGTGGCATTTCCGGTGAGCAGTTCTTC
CDR3 protein: CSASPSGISGEQFF

J gene: TRBJ1-1
D gene: -
V gene: TRBV20-1
clone size: many
CDR3 DNA: TGCAGTGCTAGAGATCAAGGGGGTAAAACTGAAGCTTTCTTT
CDR3 protein: CSARDQGGKTEAFF

J gene: TRBJ2-7
D gene: TRBD1
V gene: TRBV9
clone size: few
CDR3 DNA: TGTGCCAGCAGCGAAACAGGGGGCGCCCCCTACGAGCAGTACTTC
CDR3 protein: CASSETGGAPYEQYF

J gene: TRBJ1-1
D gene: -
V gene: TRBV6-1
clone size: few
CDR3 DNA: TGTGCCAGCAGTCCCGCCGGGGACACTGAAGCTTTCTTT
CDR3 protein: CASSPAGDTEAFF

J gene: TRBJ1-1
D gene: -
V gene: TRBV15
clone size: many
CDR3 DNA: TGTGCCACCAGCAGAGGTGGGTCGGAGACTGAAGCTTTCTTT
CDR3 protein: CATSRGGSETEAFF

J gene: TRBJ2-7
D gene: -
V gene: TRBV5-6
clone size: few
CDR3 DNA: TGTGCCAGCAGCTTAGGGCAGAGTTTCTCCTACGAGCAGTACTTC
CDR3 protein: CASSLGQSFSYEQYF

J gene: TRBJ2-3
D gene: TRBD2
V gene: TRBV20-1
clone size: few
CDR3 DNA: TGCAGTGGGGCGGGGAGGGTCGGAGATACGCAGTATTTT
CDR3 protein: CSGAGRVGDTQYF

J gene: TRBJ2-5
D gene: -
V gene: TRBV20-1
clone size: -
CDR3 DNA: TGCAGTGCTAGTTCTGGGGAGACCCAGTACTTC
CDR3 protein: CSASSGETQYF

J gene: TRBJ2-1
D gene: -
V gene: TRBV6-5
clone size: -
CDR3 DNA: TGTGCCAGCAGTTACTCGAGGGGGGGTGAGCAGTTCTTC
CDR3 protein: CASSYSRGGEQFF

J gene: TRBJ2-5
D gene: -
V gene: TRBV6-2/TRBV6-3
clone size: many
CDR3 DNA: TGTGCCAGCAGTGACGGGGAAGCGGAGGAGACCCAGTACTTC
CDR3 protein: CASSDGEAEETQYF

J gene: TRBJ2-1
D gene: -
V gene: TRBV11-2
clone size: many
CDR3 DNA: TGTGCCAGCAGCCTGGGACGCACAGGGTCCAATGAGCAGTTCTTC
CDR3 protein: CASSLGRTGSNEQFF

J gene: TRBJ1-5
D gene: -
V gene: TRBV5-6
clone size: -
CDR3 DNA: TGTGCCAGCAGCATAAGCAGGGAATGGGATCAGCCCCAGCATTTT
CDR3 protein: CASSISREWDQPQHF

J gene: TRBJ2-1
D gene: -
V gene: TRBV14
clone size: many
CDR3 DNA: TGTGCCAGCAGCCAAGTACAGGGTGGGGGCAATGAGCAGTTCTTC
CDR3 protein: CASSQVQGGGNEQFF

J gene: TRBJ1-2
D gene: -
V gene: TRBV4-3
clone size: few
CDR3 DNA: TGCGCCAGCAGCCAAGATTCGGACGTCTGGGGCTACACCTTC
CDR3 protein: CASSQDSDVWGYTF

J gene: TRBJ2-2
D gene: TRBD2
V gene: TRBV7-7
clone size: few
CDR3 DNA: TGTGCTAGCAGCTCCTGGACTAGCAAGGGCGGGGAGCTGTTTTTT
CDR3 protein: CASSSWTSKGGELFF

J gene: TRBJ1-3
D gene: TRBD1
V gene: TRBV5-4
clone size: few
CDR3 DNA: TGTGCCAGCAGCTTAACAGGGGGCGCTGGAAACACCATATATTTT
CDR3 protein: CASSLTGGAGNTIYF

J gene: TRBJ1-5
D gene: TRBD1
V gene: TRBV20-1
clone size: -
CDR3 DNA: TGCAGTGCTATCCCCGGGACAGGGAACCAGCCCCAGCATTTT
CDR3 protein: CSAIPGTGNQPQHF

J gene: TRBJ1-6
D gene: TRBD1
V gene: TRBV30
clone size: -
CDR3 DNA: TGTGCCTGGAGTTTCCGGACAGGGCAATATAATTCACCCCTCCACTTT
CDR3 protein: CAWSFRTGQYNSPLHF

J gene: TRBJ1-1
D gene: -
V gene: TRBV12-3/TRBV12-4
clone size: many
CDR3 DNA: TGTGCCAGCAGTTTAGACAGCGTGAACACTGAAGCTTTCTTT
CDR3 protein: CASSLDSVNTEAFF

J gene: TRBJ2-2
D gene: -
V gene: TRBV27
clone size: -
CDR3 DNA: TGTGCCAGCAGTTTATCGTTTTTTAGGGACACCGGGGAGCTGTTTTTT
CDR3 protein: CASSLSFFRDTGELFF

J gene: TRBJ2-5
D gene: TRBD2
V gene: TRBV30
clone size: many
CDR3 DNA: TGTGCCTGGAATAGCGGGCTCCAAGAGACCCAGTACTTC
CDR3 protein: CAWNSGLQETQYF